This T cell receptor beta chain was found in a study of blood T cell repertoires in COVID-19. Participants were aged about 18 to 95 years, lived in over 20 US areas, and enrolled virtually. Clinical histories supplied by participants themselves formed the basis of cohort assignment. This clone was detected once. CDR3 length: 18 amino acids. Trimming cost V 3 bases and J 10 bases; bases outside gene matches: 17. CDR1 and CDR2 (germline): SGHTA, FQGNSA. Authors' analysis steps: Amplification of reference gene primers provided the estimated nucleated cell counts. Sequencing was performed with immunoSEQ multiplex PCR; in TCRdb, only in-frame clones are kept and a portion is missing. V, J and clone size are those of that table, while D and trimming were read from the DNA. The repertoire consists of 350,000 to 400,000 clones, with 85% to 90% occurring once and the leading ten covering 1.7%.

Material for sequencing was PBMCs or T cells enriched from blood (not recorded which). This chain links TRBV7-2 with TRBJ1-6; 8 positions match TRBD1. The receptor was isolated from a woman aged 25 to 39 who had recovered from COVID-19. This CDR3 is CASSFQTSGQGSRSPLHF. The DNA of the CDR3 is TGTGCCAGCAGCTTTCAAACCTCCGGACAGGGTTCGCGGTCACCCCTCCACTTT.